This T cell receptor beta chain was observed in a study of regulatory T cells in long-lasting Graves disease. The sample's time point: newly diagnosed GD, antithyroid drugs for less than 3 months. Making the TCR library involved RNA that had been extracted from PBMCs. HTBI primers from iRepertoire and Arm-PCR of CDR3 regions yielded the TCR beta libraries. TCRdb re-analysed the multiplex PCR reads in MiXCR, keeping a single row per CDR3 protein. The table has 450,000 to 700,000 distinct CDR3 sequences, approximately 15% seen once. General study findings and limits: Persistent Graves' patients showed a TCR diversity that was lower than that of newly diagnosed ones.

This clonotype was counted only a few times. Antigen unknown. These same records also appear under a second study, on T cells in Graves' hyperthyroidism and ophthalmopathy. That paper states: Using the HTBI primer set, a first-round RT-PCR was run on the TCR CDR3.

The source material was peripheral blood mononuclear cells (PBMCs), sampled at new diagnosis, from a patient treated with antithyroid drugs. The clonotype was recovered from a man aged 25 to 45 with Graves disease.

CDR3 region: CASRLMGPTGELFF. The CDR3 DNA reads TGTGCCAGCAGGTTAATGGGCCCCACCGGGGAGCTGTTTTTT. The rearrangement joins TRBV27 to TRBJ2-2; D call uncertain. The germline gives CDR1 MNHEY, CDR2 SMNVEV (reference sequence). The CDR3 has 14 residues. V was trimmed by 6 bases and J by 4 bases, leaving 12 bases between them.